These 3 T cell receptor beta chains originate from one sample sequenced in a study of early T cells in non-severe SARS-CoV-2 infection. From the 5' RACE reads, TCRdb called clonotypes with MiXCR, one entry per CDR3 protein. The profile shows some 77,000 distinct CDR3 sequences, more than 7.5% of them singletons. The source material was whole blood. Every receptor here comes from an adult who was a healthcare worker with PCR-confirmed SARS-CoV-2 infection or an uninfected control (not recorded which).

The chain recombines TRBV19 with TRBJ2-2; D is ambiguous. Trimming shortened V by 3 bases and J by 6 bases, and 5 bases separated the two germline ends. This CDR3 has 12 residues. Germline-derived CDR1 and CDR2 are LNHDA and SQIVND (reference sequence). The CDR3: CASSIVAGELFF. In DNA form, the CDR3 reads TGTGCCAGTAGTATTGTGGCCGGGGAGCTGTTTTTT.

The chain uses TRBV19 and TRBJ1-1; possible D gene TRBD1, 5 bases. Germline-derived CDR1 and CDR2 are LNHDA and SQIVND (reference sequence). With 3 bases removed from V and 5 bases from J, the gap between germline ends came to 13 bases. The CDR3 loop spans 14 amino acids. DNA of the CDR3: TGTGCCAGTAGTATCCTCGGGGGAAGTACTGAAGCTTTCTTT. Protein sequence: CASSILGGSTEAFF.

The table lists this clonotype with a few counts. The rearrangement links TRBV6-6 to TRBJ1-6; no reliable D call. Between the trimmed V and J ends, which lost 3 bases and 10 bases, there was a span of 13 bases. CDR1 and CDR2 from the germline V gene are MNHNY and SVGAGI (reference sequence). The CDR3 loop spans 14 amino acids. CDR3 region: CASSYPEWESPLHF. Written as DNA, the CDR3 is TGTGCCAGCAGTTATCCTGAGTGGGAATCACCCCTCCACTTT.